This T cell receptor (beta chain) is from a study of blood T cell repertoires in COVID-19. Participants' own reports of clinical history determined their cohort assignment. Under the authors' procedure: Amplification from reference gene primers served as the basis for estimated nucleated cell counts. Repertoires were generated with immunoSEQ multiplex PCR, while TCRdb's copy carries only in-frame clones and drops some. Clone size and V and J calls were adopted from that table, with D and trimming inferred from the DNA. Among 300,000 to 350,000 clones listed, almost 90% were seen once. V was shortened by 3 bases and J by 0 bases, with 5 bases between the two germline ends. The CDR3 runs to 13 residues. Germline CDR1 is KGHSH and CDR2 is LQKENI.

The sample was PBMCs or T cells enriched from blood (not recorded which). This clonotype was sampled from a woman aged 18-29 years with acute COVID-19. The chain links TRBV18 to TRBJ1-1, with D unresolved. For the CDR3, the DNA is TGTGCCAGCTCACCGTCTCTGAACACTGAAGCTTTCTTT. Its protein is CASSPSLNTEAFF.